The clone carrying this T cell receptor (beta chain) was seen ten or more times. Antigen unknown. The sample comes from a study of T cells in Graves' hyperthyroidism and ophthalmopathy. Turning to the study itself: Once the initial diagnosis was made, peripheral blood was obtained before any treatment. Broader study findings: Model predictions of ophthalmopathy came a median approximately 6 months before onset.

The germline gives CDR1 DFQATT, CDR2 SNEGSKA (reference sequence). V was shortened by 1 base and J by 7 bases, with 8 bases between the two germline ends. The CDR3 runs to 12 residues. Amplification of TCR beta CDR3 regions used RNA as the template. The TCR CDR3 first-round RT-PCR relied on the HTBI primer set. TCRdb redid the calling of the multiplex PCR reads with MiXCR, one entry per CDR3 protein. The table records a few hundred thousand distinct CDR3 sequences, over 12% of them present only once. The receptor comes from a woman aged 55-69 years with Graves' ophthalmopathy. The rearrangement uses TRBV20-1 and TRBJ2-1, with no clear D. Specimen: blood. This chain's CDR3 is CSARGGRNEQFF. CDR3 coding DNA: TGCAGTGCTAGAGGGGGTCGAAATGAGCAGTTCTTC.